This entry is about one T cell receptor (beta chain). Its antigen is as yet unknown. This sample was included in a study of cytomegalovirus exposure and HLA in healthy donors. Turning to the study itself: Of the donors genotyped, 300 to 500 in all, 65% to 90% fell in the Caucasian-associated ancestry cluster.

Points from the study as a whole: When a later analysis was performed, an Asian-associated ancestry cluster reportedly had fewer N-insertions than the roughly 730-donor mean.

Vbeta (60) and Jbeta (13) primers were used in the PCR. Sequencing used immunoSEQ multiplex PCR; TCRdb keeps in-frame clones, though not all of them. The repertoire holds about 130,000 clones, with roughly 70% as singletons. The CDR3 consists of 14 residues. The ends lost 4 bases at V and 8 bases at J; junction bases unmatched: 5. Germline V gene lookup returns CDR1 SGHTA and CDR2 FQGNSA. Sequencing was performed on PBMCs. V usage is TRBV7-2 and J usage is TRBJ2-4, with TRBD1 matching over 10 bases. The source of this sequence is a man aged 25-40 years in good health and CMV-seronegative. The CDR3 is CASSYGTGVDIQYF. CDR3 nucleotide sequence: TGTGCCAGCAGCTACGGGACAGGGGTGGACATTCAGTACTTC.